This T cell receptor (beta chain) was captured in a study of cytomegalovirus exposure and HLA in healthy donors. Germline V gene sequence: CDR1 LNHDA, CDR2 SQIVND (reference sequence). V gave up 1 base and J gave up 0 bases; unmatched junction bases: 4. This CDR3 has 17 amino acids. With 60 Vbeta and 13 Jbeta primers, the PCR was carried out. Produced via immunoSEQ multiplex PCR; TCRdb's table is partial and in-frame only. The repertoire holds roughly 100,000 clones, with over 70% as singletons. Sequencing was done on a sample of PBMCs. This receptor was taken from a man aged 50-59 years in good health and CMV-seronegative. This sequence joins TRBV19 and TRBJ2-5; the match to TRBD2 covers 11 bases. CDR3 amino acids: CASSIGASGGYQETQYF. CDR3 sequence (DNA): TGTGCCAGTAGTATAGGGGCTAGCGGGGGGTACCAAGAGACCCAGTACTTC.